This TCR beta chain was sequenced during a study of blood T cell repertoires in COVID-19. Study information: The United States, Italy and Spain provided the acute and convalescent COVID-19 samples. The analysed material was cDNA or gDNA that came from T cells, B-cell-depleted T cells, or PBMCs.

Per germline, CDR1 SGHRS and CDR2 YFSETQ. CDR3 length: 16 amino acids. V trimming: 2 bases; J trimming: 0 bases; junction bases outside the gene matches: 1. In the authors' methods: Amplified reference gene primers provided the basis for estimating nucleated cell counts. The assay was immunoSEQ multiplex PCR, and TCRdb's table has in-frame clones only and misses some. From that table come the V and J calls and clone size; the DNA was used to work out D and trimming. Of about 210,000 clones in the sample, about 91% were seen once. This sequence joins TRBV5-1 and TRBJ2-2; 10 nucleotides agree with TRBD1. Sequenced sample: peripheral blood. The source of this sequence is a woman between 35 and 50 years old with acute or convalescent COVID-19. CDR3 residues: CASSFGQGANTGELFF. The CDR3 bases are TGCGCCAGCAGCTTTGGACAGGGGGCGAACACCGGGGAGCTGTTTTTT. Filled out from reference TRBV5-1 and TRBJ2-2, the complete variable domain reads KAGVTQTPRYLIKTRGQQVTLSCSPISGHRSVSWYQQTPGQGLQFLFEYFSETQRNKGNFPGRFSGRQFSNSRSEMNVSTLELGDSALYLCASSFGQGANTGELFFGEGSRLTVL.